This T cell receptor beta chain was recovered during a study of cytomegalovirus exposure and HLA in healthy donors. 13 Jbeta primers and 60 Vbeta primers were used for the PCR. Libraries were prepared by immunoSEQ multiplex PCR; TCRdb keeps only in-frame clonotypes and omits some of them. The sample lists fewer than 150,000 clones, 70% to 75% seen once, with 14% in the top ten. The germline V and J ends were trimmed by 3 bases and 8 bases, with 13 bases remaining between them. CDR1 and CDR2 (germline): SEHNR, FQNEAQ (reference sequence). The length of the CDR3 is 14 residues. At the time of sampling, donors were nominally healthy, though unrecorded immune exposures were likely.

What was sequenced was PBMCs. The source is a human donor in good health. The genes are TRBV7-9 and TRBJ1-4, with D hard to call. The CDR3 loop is CASSFSSLEEKLFF. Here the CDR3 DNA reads TGTGCCAGCAGCTTCAGCTCCTTGGAGGAAAAACTGTTTTTT.